Below are 14 T cell receptor beta chains sequenced from a single sample in a study of shared clonotypes between healthy human individuals (dated by TCRdb to between 2020 and 2021). The library came from the immunoSEQ multiplex PCR assay. TCRdb retrieved this table from immuneACCESS and kept in-frame rearrangements only. Not all clones are present; in checked studies, unresolved V genes account for under half, and no reason is known for the remainder. The sample contains 1,400,000 or so clones, approximately 98.5% of them found a single time. Approximately 0.38% of the sample rests with the top ten. The sequencing input was naive CD4+ T cells sorted from blood. The cell subset or site label, as the study defines it: CD45RA+ positively selected. The source is a man aged 25 to 40 in good health.

The J gene is TRBJ2-2, the V gene TRBV15; maybe TRBD2 (6 bases). Looked up from germline, CDR1 is LNHNV and CDR2 is YYDKDF (reference sequence). CDR3 length: 14 residues. With 6 bases removed from V and 1 base from J, the gap between germline ends came to 9 bases. The CDR3 sequence is CATSPGLNTGELFF. CDR3 DNA sequence: TGTGCCACCAGTCCGGGACTGAACACCGGGGAGCTGTTTTTT.

The chain is built from TRBV27 and TRBJ2-1; D not resolved. The CDR3 contains 17 residues. Germline V gives CDR1 MNHEY, CDR2 SMNVEV (reference sequence). Trimming took 8 bases from V and 0 from J, leaving 20 bases between them. CDR3 DNA sequence: TGTGCCAGCGGGTCCTATTATAACGCGCGCTCCTACAATGAGCAGTTCTTC. This translates into CASGSYYNARSYNEQFF.

This sequence joins TRBV6-5 and TRBJ1-2; no clear D. Trimming left V 1 base short and J 8 bases short, with 8 bases between. The CDR3 has 12 residues. Germline CDR1 is MNHEY and CDR2 is SVGAGI. The CDR3 region is CASSYWAGGYTF. The DNA of the CDR3 is TGTGCCAGCAGTTACTGGGCTGGAGGCTACACCTTC.

The rearrangement joins TRBV4-3 to TRBJ2-3; D ambiguous. CDR1 LGHNA and CDR2 YSLEER come from the germline V gene. Trimming stripped 0 bases from V and 7 bases from J, with 11 bases between. This CDR3 region has 14 residues. The CDR3 region has the DNA TGCGCCAGCAGCCAAGAGAAGTACAGTAATACGCAGTATTTT. It yields the protein CASSQEKYSNTQYF.

This clone occurred once. The CDR3 nucleotides are TGTGCCTCCCCCGCGGCTAACACCGGGGAGCTGTTTTTT. Its protein is CASPAANTGELFF. The chain is built from TRBV30 and TRBJ2-2; D is uncertain. V lost 7 bases to trimming and J lost 2 bases, with 11 bases between them. The germline gives CDR1 GTSNPN, CDR2 SVGIG (reference sequence). The CDR3 is 13 residues long.

This chain connects TRBV5-1 to TRBJ2-7; TRBD2 matches 10 bases. After removal of 4 bases from V and 4 bases from J, the junction contained 8 bases not matched to a gene. The CDR3 consists of 15 residues. Germline values: CDR1 SGHRS, CDR2 YFSETQ. The CDR3 spells CASSGLAERSYEQYF. The CDR3 region has the DNA TGCGCCAGCAGCGGACTAGCGGAGAGGAGTTACGAGCAGTACTTC.

J is TRBJ1-1 and V is TRBV28, with D uncertain. CDR1 and CDR2 (germline): MDHEN, SYDVKM. The V gene lost 8 bases and the J gene lost 3 bases, with 7 bases spanning the gap. This CDR3 is 11 amino acids long. The CDR3 loop reads CASLADTEAFF. The CDR3 DNA reads TGTGCCAGCTTAGCGGACACTGAAGCTTTCTTT.

The CDR3 loop reads CASSQQEFPYEQYF. The CDR3 DNA reads TGTGCCAGCTCCCAACAGGAATTTCCCTACGAGCAGTACTTC. The gene calls are TRBV27 and TRBJ2-7; maybe TRBD1 (5 bases). Germline CDR1 reads MNHEY; CDR2 reads SMNVEV (reference sequence). The CDR3 has 14 amino acids. The ends were cut back, 8 bases at V and 2 bases at J, with 16 bases in the middle.

The V gene is TRBV15, the J gene TRBJ1-5, with D perhaps matching TRBD1 (5 bases). V was clipped by 0 bases and J by 7 bases, with 16 bases between them. From germline, CDR1 is LNHNV and CDR2 YYDKDF (reference sequence). This CDR3 spans 16 amino acids. The CDR3 sequence: CATSRDHGQGRQPQHF. CDR3 nucleotide sequence: TGTGCCACCAGCAGAGATCACGGGCAGGGCAGACAGCCCCAGCATTTT.

The rearrangement joins TRBV9 to TRBJ2-4; 10 bases agree with TRBD1. Germline-derived CDR1 and CDR2 are SGDLS and YYNGEE. The J segment lost 6 bases and the V segment lost 4 bases, leaving 7 bases of the junction unmatched. This CDR3 comprises 15 residues. The CDR3, as DNA: TGTGCCAGCAGCCCTTGGACAGGGGGGGCAAACATTCAGTACTTC. It codes for CASSPWTGGANIQYF.

CDR3 in DNA: TGTGCCAGCAGGGGCAATAACTATGGCTACACCTTC. Translating gives CASRGNNYGYTF. The gene calls are TRBV2 and TRBJ1-2; D is undetermined. The CDR3 runs 12 residues. The germline V and J ends were trimmed by 6 bases and 1 base, with 6 bases remaining between them. CDR1 is SNHLY and CDR2 is FYNNEI in the germline V gene. The variable domain in full, completed from reference TRBV2 and TRBJ1-2, reads EPEVTQTPSHQVTQMGQEVILRCVPISNHLYFYWYRQILGQKVEFLVSFYNNEISEKSEIFDDQFSVERPDGSNFTLKIRSTKLEDSAMYFCASRGNNYGYTFGSGTRLTVV.

The V gene is TRBV6-1, the J gene TRBJ1-2; D remains unclear. The germline CDR1 and CDR2 sequences are MNHNS and SASEGT. The CDR3 contains 12 residues. Trimming cost V 3 bases and J 8 bases, with 10 bases left between them. The CDR3 coding sequence is TGTGCCAGCAGTGACGCGGTCCGAGGCTACACCTTC. It specifies CASSDAVRGYTF.

A note on this clone: This CDR3 is also generated by other DNA sequences in the sample. The V gene is TRBV18, the J gene TRBJ1-1, with D uncertain. The V gene lost 3 bases and the J gene lost 1 base, with 6 bases spanning the gap. Germline lookup yields CDR1 KGHSH and CDR2 LQKENI. The CDR3 spans 13 residues. This chain's CDR3 is CASSPTENTEAFF. The CDR3 DNA sequence: TGTGCCAGCTCACCGACGGAGAACACTGAAGCTTTCTTT.

This CDR3 reads CASSESSRAGGYTF. CDR3 DNA: TGCGCCAGCAGTGAGTCGAGCAGGGCGGGGGGCTACACCTTC. V gene TRBV10-2 combines with J gene TRBJ1-2, with D tentatively TRBD1 (5 bases). There are 14 residues in the CDR3. Germline V gives CDR1 WSHSY, CDR2 SAAADI. The V gene lost 0 bases and the J gene lost 8 bases, with 13 bases spanning the gap.